One and the same sample provided the 9 T cell receptor beta chains below, sequenced in a study of T cells in Graves' hyperthyroidism and ophthalmopathy. It was RNA transcripts that yielded the amplified TCR beta CDR3 regions. During a first-round RT-PCR of the TCR CDR3, the HTBI primer set was used. Via MiXCR, TCRdb re-called the multiplex PCR reads, giving one row per CDR3 protein. Of 300,000 to 450,000 distinct CDR3 sequences in the sample, roughly a sixth are singletons; the top ten hold approximately 33%. The material sequenced was blood. The receptor source for this set is a woman aged 30 to 39 with Graves' hyperthyroidism that later progressed to Graves' ophthalmopathy.

In this sample, this clonotype turned up many times. The chain joins TRBV28 to TRBJ2-5, with 11 bases aligning to TRBD2. This CDR3 is 15 amino acids long. The junction had 5 bases not matched to a gene; V was cut back by 5 bases and J by 3 bases. The germline V gene has CDR1 MDHEN and CDR2 SYDVKM. DNA of the CDR3: TGTGCCAGCAGTCCATTACTAGCGGGGGAAGAGACCCAGTACTTC. This encodes CASSPLLAGEETQYF.

This clonotype came up many times. The chain recombines TRBV7-2 with TRBJ2-5; 7 positions agree with TRBD2. V trimming: 5 bases; J trimming: 1 base; junction bases outside the gene matches: 7. The germline gives CDR1 SGHTA, CDR2 FQGNSA. CDR3 length: 15 residues. In DNA, the CDR3 is TGTGCCAGCAGCCTCAGCGGGGCGGGCCAAGAGACCCAGTACTTC. It yields the protein CASSLSGAGQETQYF.

This clonotype was observed at least ten times. This sequence joins TRBV29-1 and TRBJ1-1; TRBD1 matches 12 bases. CDR1 and CDR2 from the germline V gene are SQVTM and ANQGSEA. The CDR3 extends over 18 amino acids. V lost 1 base and J lost 1; bases outside the gene matches: 10. CDR3 sequence: CSVEVMSWDRGPNTEAFF. The DNA for the CDR3 is TGCAGCGTTGAAGTGATGTCTTGGGACAGGGGGCCGAACACTGAAGCTTTCTTT.

The chain employs TRBV9 and TRBJ1-2; D ambiguous. CDR1 and CDR2 from the germline V gene are SGDLS and YYNGEE. The V end was cut by 0 bases, the J end by 8 bases, with 14 bases between. The CDR3 runs 14 residues. CDR3 in amino acids: CASSVAAAGRGYTF. CDR3 bases: TGTGCCAGCAGCGTAGCGGCTGCCGGGCGCGGCTACACCTTC. Full variable domain (rest looked up from reference TRBV9 and TRBJ1-2): DSGVTQTPKHLITATGQRVTLRCSPRSGDLSVYWYQQSLDQGLQFLIQYYNGEERAKGNILERFSAQQFPDLHSELNLSSLELGDSALYFCASSVAAAGRGYTFGSGTRLTVV.

V and J are TRBV12-3 or TRBV12-4 and TRBJ1-4; TRBD1 agrees at 8 bases. Losses at the gene ends were 9 bases for V and 8 bases for J; bases not matched to a gene: 5. This CDR3 is built from 12 residues. CDR3 sequence: CASGTGWEKLFF. The CDR3 coding sequence is TGTGCCAGTGGGACAGGTTGGGAAAAACTGTTTTTT.

This clonotype has a count of ten or more. The rearrangement links TRBV12-3 or TRBV12-4 to TRBJ1-4, with a possible D match to TRBD1 (6 bases). This CDR3 contains 15 residues. V lost 8 bases and J 7 bases, leaving 20 bases between the germline ends. The CDR3 reads CASGRRGAGSEKLFF. The CDR3 coding sequence is TGTGCCAGCGGTCGAAGGGGGGCGGGGAGTGAAAAACTGTTTTTT.

This clonotype has ten or more counts. The rearrangement uses TRBV20-1 and TRBJ1-2; the match to TRBD1 covers 7 bases. Germline V gene lookup returns CDR1 DFQATT and CDR2 SNEGSKA (reference sequence). The CDR3 is made up of 15 amino acids. Trimming took 0 bases from V and 7 from J; bases not matched to a gene: 11. The CDR3 DNA sequence: TGCAGTGCTAGAGATCAACGCGGCAGGGGGGCTGGCTACACCTTC. Residues: CSARDQRGRGAGYTF.

This clonotype has ten or more counts. The chain links TRBV5-6 to TRBJ2-5, with 7 positions matching TRBD2. Trimming took 0 bases from V and 2 from J; bases not matched to a gene: 7. The germline gives CDR1 SGHDT, CDR2 YYEEEE. The CDR3 has 16 amino acids. CDR3 protein: CASSLVASGMQETQYF. CDR3 sequence (DNA): TGTGCCAGCAGCTTGGTTGCTAGCGGAATGCAAGAGACCCAGTACTTC.

The V and J genes are TRBV4-1 and TRBJ2-1; D call uncertain. V lost 0 bases to trimming and J lost 6 bases, with 12 bases between them. Germline V gene sequence: CDR1 MGHRA, CDR2 YSYEKL. This CDR3 is 15 amino acids long. The CDR3 coding sequence is TGCGCCAGCAGCCAAGAGAGTACCGAAATCAATGAGCAGTTCTTC. It yields the protein CASSQESTEINEQFF.